A single sample gave rise to the 22 T cell receptor beta chains below, sequenced in a study of OX40 agonist ivuxolimab in advanced cancers. Libraries were prepared by immunoSEQ multiplex PCR; TCRdb keeps only in-frame clonotypes and omits some of them. The table shows some 22,000 clones, with 80% to 90% occurring only once. The sample in question was CD4+ or CD8+ T cells sorted from blood, obtained in a trial of the OX40 agonist ivuxolimab. The source of these receptors is an adult with an advanced solid tumor such as melanoma, head and neck, liver or kidney cancer.

The V and J genes are TRBV19 and TRBJ2-6; no clear D gene. The CDR3 loop spans 17 amino acids. V was clipped by 4 bases and J by 0 bases, with 13 bases between them. CDR1 is LNHDA, CDR2 SQIVND, per germline (reference sequence). For the CDR3, the DNA is TGTGCCAGTAGTAGGTCTTCTTCCCTCTCTGGGGCCAACGTCCTGACTTTC. Amino acid sequence: CASSRSSSLSGANVLTF. The full variable domain, completed using reference TRBV19 and TRBJ2-6, is DGGITQSPKYLFRKEGQNVTLSCEQNLNHDAMYWYRQDPGQGLRLIYYSQIVNDFQKGDIAEGYSVSREKKESFPLTVTSAQKNPTAFYLCASSRSSSLSGANVLTFGAGSRLTVL.

The rearrangement links TRBV7-6 to TRBJ2-5, with D maybe TRBD2 (6 bases). Trimming pared 1 base from V and 5 bases from J, leaving 17 bases between. CDR3 length equals 16 residues. CDR1 and CDR2 from the germline V gene are SGHVS and FNYEAQ. The CDR3 nucleotides read TGTGCCAGCAGCTTAGACCCGGGGCACGGAGGGGAGACCCAGTACTTC. Its translation: CASSLDPGHGGETQYF.

This chain joins TRBV6-6 and TRBJ1-1; tentatively, D is TRBD1 (6 bases). V gave up 4 bases and J gave up 6 bases, with 9 bases separating them. This CDR3 spans 12 amino acids. Per germline, CDR1 MNHNY and CDR2 SVGAGI (reference sequence). CDR3 DNA sequence: TGTGCCAGCAGTTCAGGGGCGGCTGAAGCTTTCTTT. Protein product: CASSSGAAEAFF.

The V gene is TRBV7-2, the J gene TRBJ1-2; D may be TRBD1 (6 bases). The CDR3 spans 16 residues. The germline V gene has CDR1 SGHTA and CDR2 FQGNSA. Deletions cut 1 base from V and 1 base from J, with 13 bases between. CDR3 bases: TGTGCCAGCAGCTTAGGTGGACAGTACATTAACTATGGCTACACCTTC. Its translation: CASSLGGQYINYGYTF.

The chain is built from TRBV5-1 and TRBJ2-7; no clear D. CDR1 SGHRS and CDR2 YFSETQ come from the germline V gene. The CDR3 is 15 residues long. The V gene lost 4 bases and the J gene lost 0 bases, with 14 bases spanning the gap. CDR3 loop: CASSNGYESSYEQYF. CDR3 DNA: TGCGCCAGCAGCAACGGCTACGAGAGCTCCTACGAGCAGTACTTC. Looking up the rest from reference TRBV5-1 and TRBJ2-7 gives the full variable domain: KAGVTQTPRYLIKTRGQQVTLSCSPISGHRSVSWYQQTPGQGLQFLFEYFSETQRNKGNFPGRFSGRQFSNSRSEMNVSTLELGDSALYLCASSNGYESSYEQYFGPGTRLTVT.

There are a few counts of this clone. J is TRBJ2-2 and V is TRBV6-5; D is possibly TRBD1 or TRBD2 (6 bases each). Germline V gene data show CDR1 as MNHEY and CDR2 as SVGAGI. V shed 5 bases and J shed 7 bases, with 17 bases lying between them. The CDR3 extends over 15 amino acids. Here the CDR3 reads CASSLNPGAVGELFF. CDR3 in DNA: TGTGCCAGCAGTCTCAATCCGGGGGCTGTCGGGGAGCTGTTTTTT.

V gene TRBV5-4 combines with J gene TRBJ2-5; TRBD2 agrees at 7 bases. The CDR3 has 16 residues. V shed 1 base, J shed 1 base, and the junction held 7 bases outside the gene matches. CDR1 and CDR2 (germline): SGHNT, YYREEE (reference sequence). The CDR3 DNA is TGTGCCAGCAGCTTGATGGGGGGGGTCTTCCAAGAGACCCAGTACTTC. Translating gives CASSLMGGVFQETQYF.

The rearrangement uses TRBV27 and TRBJ1-4, with D possibly matching TRBD1 (5 bases). CDR1 MNHEY and CDR2 SMNVEV come from the germline V gene (reference sequence). The CDR3 sequence is 15 residues long. V lost 3 bases and J 0 bases, leaving 8 bases between the germline ends. Here the CDR3 DNA reads TGTGCCAGCAGTTTCGGGGGAGCAACTAATGAAAAACTGTTTTTT. Its protein is CASSFGGATNEKLFF.

This chain uses TRBV19 with TRBJ1-2; D unresolved. Trimming pared 4 bases from V and 8 bases from J, leaving 8 bases between. The CDR3 has 11 residues. Looked up from germline, CDR1 is LNHDA and CDR2 is SQIVND (reference sequence). CDR3 DNA: TGTGCCAGTAGTACCACAAGAGGCTACACCTTC. This translates into CASSTTRGYTF.

The chain recombines TRBV11-1 with TRBJ2-7, with 7 bases lining up with TRBD2. The V gene end was trimmed by 3 bases and the J gene end by 1 base; junction bases not matched to a gene: 3. CDR1 is SGHAT and CDR2 is FQDESV in the germline V gene (reference sequence). The CDR3 is 14 amino acids. The CDR3 DNA reads TGTGCCAGCAGCTTCGCTAGCGGATCCTACGAGCAGTACTTC. Its translation is CASSFASGSYEQYF.

The rearrangement links TRBV9 to TRBJ1-1, with 9 bases aligning to TRBD1. This CDR3 is 19 amino acids long. The V segment lost 1 base and the J segment 0 bases; nucleotides outside the gene matches: 13. CDR1 is SGDLS and CDR2 is YYNGEE in the germline V gene. The CDR3 region has the DNA TGTGCCAGCAGCGTAAGGGGACAGGGCCTGTTGGGAATGAACACTGAAGCTTTCTTT. This sequence encodes CASSVRGQGLLGMNTEAFF. Together with reference TRBV9 and TRBJ1-1, the CDR3 gives the full variable domain: DSGVTQTPKHLITATGQRVTLRCSPRSGDLSVYWYQQSLDQGLQFLIQYYNGEERAKGNILERFSAQQFPDLHSELNLSSLELGDSALYFCASSVRGQGLLGMNTEAFFGQGTRLTVV.

This clone has only a few counts. V and J are TRBV21-1 and TRBJ1-2; the table's D gene call, TRBD1, was not cross checked with the DNA. TRBV21-1 is reported as a pseudogene. This CDR3 comprises 15 residues. The CDR3 nucleotides read TGTGCCAGCAGCACCCGGGACAGGGGGACTTGTGGCTACACCTTC. This encodes CASSTRDRGTCGYTF.

This chain links TRBV4-1 with TRBJ2-7; 8 positions agree with TRBD1. The germline V gene has CDR1 MGHRA and CDR2 YSYEKL. The trim removed 4 bases at V and 3 bases at J, leaving 2 bases unmatched. The CDR3 runs to 13 residues. CDR3 sequence: CASSLGQGYEQYF. The CDR3 DNA sequence: TGCGCCAGCAGCCTTGGACAGGGCTACGAGCAGTACTTC.

The J gene is TRBJ1-2, the V gene TRBV4-1, with TRBD1 as a possible D gene (5 bases). Trimming shortened V by 3 bases and J by 5 bases, and 16 bases separated the two germline ends. Germline CDR1 MGHRA, CDR2 YSYEKL. The CDR3 contains 15 residues. This CDR3 reads CASSHPKAGLYGYTF. DNA for the CDR3: TGCGCCAGCAGCCACCCAAAAGCAGGGCTTTATGGCTACACCTTC.

The V and J genes are TRBV9 and TRBJ2-5, with TRBD2 matching over 10 bases. The ends lost 3 bases at V and 11 bases at J; junction bases unmatched: 10. The V gene's germline CDR1 is SGDLS and CDR2 YYNGEE. The CDR3 sequence is 14 residues long. In nucleotides, the CDR3 is TGTGCCAGCAGCGAGAGCGGGGGGGCAGGGGAGCAGTACTTC. It codes for CASSESGGAGEQYF.

The chain is built from TRBV6-5 and TRBJ2-2; 9 positions agree with TRBD1. The CDR3 has 14 residues. Losses at the gene ends were 6 bases for V and 5 bases for J; bases not matched to a gene: 4. Germline loops: CDR1 MNHEY, CDR2 SVGAGI. CDR3 nucleotide sequence: TGTGCCAGCAGCCTGACAGGGGGTACCGGGGAGCTGTTTTTT. Its translation: CASSLTGGTGELFF.

This clone has only one observation. The chain uses TRBV19 and TRBJ1-1, with 7 positions matching TRBD1. CDR3 length equals 15 residues. Trimming removed 8 bases from V and 2 bases from J; junction bases left unmatched: 11. Per germline, CDR1 LNHDA and CDR2 SQIVND (reference sequence). In DNA form, the CDR3 reads TGTGCCAGTGTTCCCCACTCAGGGGGTAACACTGAAGCTTTCTTT. Amino acid sequence: CASVPHSGGNTEAFF. Full variable domain (missing parts from reference TRBV19 and TRBJ1-1): DGGITQSPKYLFRKEGQNVTLSCEQNLNHDAMYWYRQDPGQGLRLIYYSQIVNDFQKGDIAEGYSVSREKKESFPLTVTSAQKNPTAFYLCASVPHSGGNTEAFFGQGTRLTVV.

V is TRBV11-3 and J is TRBJ2-2; possibly TRBD2 for D (6 bases). V shed 3 bases and J shed 3 bases, with 14 bases lying between them. Germline V CDR1 and CDR2: SGHNT, YENEEA. The CDR3 consists of 16 residues. The CDR3 is CASSFGGAKDTGELFF. The CDR3 DNA reads TGTGCCAGCAGCTTTGGAGGGGCCAAGGACACCGGGGAGCTGTTTTTT.

CDR3 amino acids: CASGSPQTNYGYTF. The CDR3 DNA reads TGTGCCAGCGGATCCCCACAAACTAACTATGGCTACACCTTC. V and J are TRBV2 and TRBJ1-2; the D is unclear. The CDR3 runs to 14 residues. V was shortened by 8 bases and J by 0 bases, with 13 bases between the two germline ends. Looked up from germline, CDR1 is SNHLY and CDR2 is FYNNEI.

The sample holds one count of this clone. The V and J genes are TRBV18 and TRBJ2-5; D may correspond to TRBD1 or TRBD2 (6 bases each). This CDR3 is built from 16 residues. Germline V lookup: CDR1 KGHSH, CDR2 LQKENI. V was cut by 1 base and J by 5 bases, with 17 bases left in between. CDR3 sequence reads: CASSPLWTGDRETQYF. The CDR3 DNA reads as TGTGCCAGCTCACCACTTTGGACGGGAGACAGGGAGACCCAGTACTTC.

The V gene is TRBV5-6, the J gene TRBJ1-2; the match to TRBD1 covers 8 bases. CDR1 and CDR2 from the germline V gene are SGHDT and YYEEEE. The V and J ends lost 4 bases and 5 bases, in that order; junction bases with no gene match: 7. CDR3 size: 14 residues. The DNA of the CDR3 is TGTGCCAGCAGCGTAGAGCGGACAGGGTATGGCTACACCTTC. Protein product: CASSVERTGYGYTF.

This CDR3 reads CASSLLNLAAGYTF. Here the CDR3 DNA reads TGTGCCAGCAGTTTACTAAATTTGGCAGCGGGCTACACCTTC. The rearrangement links TRBV27 to TRBJ1-2; D not certain. V was pared by 2 bases and J by 8 bases, with 15 bases between. CDR1 and CDR2 (germline): MNHEY, SMNVEV (reference sequence). CDR3 length equals 14 residues.